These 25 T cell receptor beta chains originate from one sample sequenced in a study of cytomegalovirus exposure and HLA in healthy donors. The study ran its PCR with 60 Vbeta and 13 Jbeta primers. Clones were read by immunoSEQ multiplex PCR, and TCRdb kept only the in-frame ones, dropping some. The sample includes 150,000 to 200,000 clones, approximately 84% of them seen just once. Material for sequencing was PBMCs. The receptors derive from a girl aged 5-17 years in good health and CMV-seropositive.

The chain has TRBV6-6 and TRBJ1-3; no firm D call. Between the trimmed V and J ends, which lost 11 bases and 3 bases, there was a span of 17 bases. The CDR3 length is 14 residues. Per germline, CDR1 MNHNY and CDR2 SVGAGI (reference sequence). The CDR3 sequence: CAGASGMLGNTIYF. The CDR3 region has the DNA TGTGCCGGTGCCTCCGGGATGCTTGGAAACACCATATATTTT.

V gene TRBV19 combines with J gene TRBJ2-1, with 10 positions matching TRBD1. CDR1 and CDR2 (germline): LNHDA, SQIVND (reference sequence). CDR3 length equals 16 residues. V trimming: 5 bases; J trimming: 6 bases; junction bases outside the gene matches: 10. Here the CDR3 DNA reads TGTGCCAGTAGTCTTCCGAGGACAGGGGGGACCAATGAGCAGTTCTTC. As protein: CASSLPRTGGTNEQFF.

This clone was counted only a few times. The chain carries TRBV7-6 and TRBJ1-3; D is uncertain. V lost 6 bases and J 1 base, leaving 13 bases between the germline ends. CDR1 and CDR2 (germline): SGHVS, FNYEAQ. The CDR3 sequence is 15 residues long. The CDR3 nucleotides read TGTGCCAGCAGTCCAGACTCCTCTTCTGGAAACACCATATATTTT. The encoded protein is CASSPDSSSGNTIYF. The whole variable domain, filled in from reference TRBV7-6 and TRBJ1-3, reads GAGVSQSPRYKVTKRGQDVALRCDPISGHVSLYWYRQALGQGPEFLTYFNYEAQQDKSGLPNDRFSAERPEGSISTLTIQRTEQRDSAMYRCASSPDSSSGNTIYFGEGSWLTVV.

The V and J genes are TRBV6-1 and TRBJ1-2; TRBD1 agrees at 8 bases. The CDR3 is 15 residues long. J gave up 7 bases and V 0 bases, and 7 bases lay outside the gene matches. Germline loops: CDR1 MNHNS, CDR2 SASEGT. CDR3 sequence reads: CASSEALAGGSGYTF. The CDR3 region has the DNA TGTGCCAGCAGTGAAGCCCTTGCAGGGGGCTCTGGCTACACCTTC.

The CDR3 DNA sequence: TGTGCCAGCAGTTCCCGCCCACTAGGCACAGATACGCAGTATTTT. Its translation: CASSSRPLGTDTQYF. The chain employs TRBV27 and TRBJ2-3, with D perhaps TRBD2 (5 bases). This CDR3 region has 15 residues. CDR1 is MNHEY, CDR2 SMNVEV, per germline (reference sequence). V lost 4 bases to trimming and J lost 1 base, with 12 bases between them.

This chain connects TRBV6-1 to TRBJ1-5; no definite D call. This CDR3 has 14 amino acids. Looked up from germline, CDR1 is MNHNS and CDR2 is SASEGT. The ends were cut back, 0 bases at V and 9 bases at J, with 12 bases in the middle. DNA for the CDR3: TGTGCCAGCAGTGAAGCCCCCAGGTTGGGGCCCCAGCATTTT. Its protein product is CASSEAPRLGPQHF.

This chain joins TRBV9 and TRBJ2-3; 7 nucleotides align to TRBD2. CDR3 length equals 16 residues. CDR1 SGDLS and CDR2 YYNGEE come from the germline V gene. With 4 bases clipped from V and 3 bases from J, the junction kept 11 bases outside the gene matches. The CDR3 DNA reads TGTGCCAGCAGCCCTTGGGGGGAGGGTTGGACAGATACGCAGTATTTT. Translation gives CASSPWGEGWTDTQYF.

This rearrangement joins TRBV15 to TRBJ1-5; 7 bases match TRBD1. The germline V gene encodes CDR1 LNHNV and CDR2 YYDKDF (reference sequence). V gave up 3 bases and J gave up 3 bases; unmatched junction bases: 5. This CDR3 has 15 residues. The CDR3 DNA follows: TGTGCCACCAGCAGGGGAGACAGGGACAATCAGCCCCAGCATTTT. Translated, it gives CATSRGDRDNQPQHF.

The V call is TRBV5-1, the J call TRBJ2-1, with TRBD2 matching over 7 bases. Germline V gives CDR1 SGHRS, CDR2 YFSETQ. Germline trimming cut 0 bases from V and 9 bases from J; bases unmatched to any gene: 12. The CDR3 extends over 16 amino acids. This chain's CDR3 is CASSLEGLAGLGEQFF. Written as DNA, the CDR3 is TGCGCCAGCAGCTTGGAAGGGTTAGCGGGTTTGGGTGAGCAGTTCTTC.

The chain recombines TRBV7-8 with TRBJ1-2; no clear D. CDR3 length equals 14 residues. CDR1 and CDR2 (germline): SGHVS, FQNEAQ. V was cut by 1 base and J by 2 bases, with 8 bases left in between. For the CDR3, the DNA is TGTGCCAGCAGCTTAGGTCAGTTCAACTATGGCTACACCTTC. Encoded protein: CASSLGQFNYGYTF.

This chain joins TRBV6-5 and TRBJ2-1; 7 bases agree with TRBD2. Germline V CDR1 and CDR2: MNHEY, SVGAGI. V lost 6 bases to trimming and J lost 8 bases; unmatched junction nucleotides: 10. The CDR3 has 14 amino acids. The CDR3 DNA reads TGTGCCAGCAGCCTCACGACTAGCATCTATGAGCAGTTCTTC. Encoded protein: CASSLTTSIYEQFF.

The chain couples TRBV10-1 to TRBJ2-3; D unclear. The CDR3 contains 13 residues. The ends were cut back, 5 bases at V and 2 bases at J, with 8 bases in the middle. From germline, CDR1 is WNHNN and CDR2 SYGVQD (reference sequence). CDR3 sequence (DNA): TGCGCCAGCAGTCTCGCGATCACAGATACGCAGTATTTT. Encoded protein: CASSLAITDTQYF.

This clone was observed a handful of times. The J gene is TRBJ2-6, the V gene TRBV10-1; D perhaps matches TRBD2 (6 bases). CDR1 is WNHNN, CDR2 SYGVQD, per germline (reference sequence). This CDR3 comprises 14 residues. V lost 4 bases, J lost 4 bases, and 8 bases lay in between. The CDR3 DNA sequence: TGCGCCAGCAGTGCTAGCGTAGGGGCCAACGTCCTGACTTTC. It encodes CASSASVGANVLTF.

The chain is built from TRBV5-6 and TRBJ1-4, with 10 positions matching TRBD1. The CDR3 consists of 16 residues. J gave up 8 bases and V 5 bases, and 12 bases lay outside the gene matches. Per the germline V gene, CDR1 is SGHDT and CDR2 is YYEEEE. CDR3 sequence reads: CASRPGPTGGDEKLFF. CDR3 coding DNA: TGTGCCAGCAGACCCGGGCCGACAGGGGGCGACGAAAAACTGTTTTTT.

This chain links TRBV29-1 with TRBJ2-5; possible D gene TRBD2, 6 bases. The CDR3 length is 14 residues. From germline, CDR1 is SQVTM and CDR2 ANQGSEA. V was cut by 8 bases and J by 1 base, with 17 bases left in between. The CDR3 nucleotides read TGCAGCACTGTCCGGGGGACCCTCCAAGAGACCCAGTACTTC. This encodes CSTVRGTLQETQYF.

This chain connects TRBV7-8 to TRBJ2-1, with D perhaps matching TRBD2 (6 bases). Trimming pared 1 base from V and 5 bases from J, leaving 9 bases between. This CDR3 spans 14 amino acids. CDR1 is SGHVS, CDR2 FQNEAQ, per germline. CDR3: CASSLVLANNEQFF. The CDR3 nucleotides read TGTGCCAGCAGCTTAGTCCTAGCGAACAATGAGCAGTTCTTC.

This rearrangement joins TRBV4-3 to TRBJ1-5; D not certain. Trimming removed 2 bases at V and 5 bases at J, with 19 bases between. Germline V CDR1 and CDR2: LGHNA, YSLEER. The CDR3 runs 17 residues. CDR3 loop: CASSQYFRGPRDQPQHF. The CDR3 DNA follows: TGCGCCAGCAGCCAATACTTCCGAGGGCCCCGGGATCAGCCCCAGCATTTT.

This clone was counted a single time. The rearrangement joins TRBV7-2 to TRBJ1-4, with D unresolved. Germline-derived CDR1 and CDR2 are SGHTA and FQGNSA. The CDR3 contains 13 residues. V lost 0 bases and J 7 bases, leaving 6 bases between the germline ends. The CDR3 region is CASSLALSEKLFF. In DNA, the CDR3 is TGTGCCAGCAGCTTAGCCCTAAGTGAAAAACTGTTTTTT.

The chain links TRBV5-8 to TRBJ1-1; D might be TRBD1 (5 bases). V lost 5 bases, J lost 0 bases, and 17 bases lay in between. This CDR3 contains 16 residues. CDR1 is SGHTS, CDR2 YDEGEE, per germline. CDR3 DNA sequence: TGTGCCAGCAGATATTTCGGCGGACACATGAACACTGAAGCTTTCTTT. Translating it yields CASRYFGGHMNTEAFF.

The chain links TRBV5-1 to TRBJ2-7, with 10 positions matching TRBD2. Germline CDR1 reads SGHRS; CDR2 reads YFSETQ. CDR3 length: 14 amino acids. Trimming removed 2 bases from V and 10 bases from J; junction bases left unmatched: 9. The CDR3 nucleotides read TGCGCCAGCAGCTTCGGAGCGGGAGGGCCTTCTCAGTACTTC. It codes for CASSFGAGGPSQYF.

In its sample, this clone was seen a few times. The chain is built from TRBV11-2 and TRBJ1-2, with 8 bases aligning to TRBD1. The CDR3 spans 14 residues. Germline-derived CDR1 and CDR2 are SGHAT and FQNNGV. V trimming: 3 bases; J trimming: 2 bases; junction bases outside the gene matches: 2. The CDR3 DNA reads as TGTGCCAGCAGCTTGGGACAGGAAAACTATGGCTACACCTTC. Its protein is CASSLGQENYGYTF.

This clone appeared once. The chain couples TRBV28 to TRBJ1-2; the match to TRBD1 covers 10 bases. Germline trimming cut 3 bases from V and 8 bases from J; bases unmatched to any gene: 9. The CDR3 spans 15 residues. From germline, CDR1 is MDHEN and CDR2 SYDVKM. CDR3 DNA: TGTGCCAGCAGTTTTTTGACAGGGGGCGCAGTCGGCTACACCTTC. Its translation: CASSFLTGGAVGYTF.

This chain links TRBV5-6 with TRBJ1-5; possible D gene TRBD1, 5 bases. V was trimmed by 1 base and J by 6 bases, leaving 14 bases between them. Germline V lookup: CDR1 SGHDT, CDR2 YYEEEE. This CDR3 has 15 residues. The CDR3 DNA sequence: TGTGCCAGCAGCTTGTCAGGGCAAAGAGGTCAGCCCCAGCATTTT. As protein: CASSLSGQRGQPQHF. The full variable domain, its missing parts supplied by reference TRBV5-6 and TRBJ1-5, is DAGVTQSPTHLIKTRGQQVTLRCSPKSGHDTVSWYQQALGQGPQFIFQYYEEEERQRGNFPDRFSGHQFPNYSSELNVNALLLGDSALYLCASSLSGQRGQPQHFGDGTRLSIL.

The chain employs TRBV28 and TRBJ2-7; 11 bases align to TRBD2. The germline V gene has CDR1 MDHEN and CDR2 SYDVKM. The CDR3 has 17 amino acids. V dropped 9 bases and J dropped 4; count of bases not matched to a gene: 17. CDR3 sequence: CASKGTSGPIARYEQYF. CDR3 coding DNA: TGTGCCAGTAAGGGGACTAGCGGTCCAATAGCACGGTACGAGCAGTACTTC.

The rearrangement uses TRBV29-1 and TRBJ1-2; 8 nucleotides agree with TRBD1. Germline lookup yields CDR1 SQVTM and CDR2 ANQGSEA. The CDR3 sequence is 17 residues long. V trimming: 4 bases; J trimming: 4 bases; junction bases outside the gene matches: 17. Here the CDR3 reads CSVAGGTGSLLFYGYTF. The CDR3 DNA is TGCAGCGTTGCTGGGGGGACAGGCTCCCTACTGTTCTATGGCTACACCTTC.